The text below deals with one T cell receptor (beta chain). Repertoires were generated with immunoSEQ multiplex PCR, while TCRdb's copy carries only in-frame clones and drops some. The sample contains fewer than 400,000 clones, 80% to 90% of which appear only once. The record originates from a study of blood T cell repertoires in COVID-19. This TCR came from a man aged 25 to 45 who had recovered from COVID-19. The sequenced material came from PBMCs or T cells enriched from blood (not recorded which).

Here the CDR3 reads CAISMTSGGLTDTQYF. The CDR3 DNA sequence: TGTGCCATCAGTATGACTAGCGGGGGGTTAACAGATACGCAGTATTTT. The genes are TRBV10-3 and TRBJ2-3, with 13 bases lining up with TRBD2. The ends lost 5 bases at V and 3 bases at J; junction bases unmatched: 5. CDR3 length: 16 residues. Looked up from germline, CDR1 is ENHRY and CDR2 is SYGVKD.